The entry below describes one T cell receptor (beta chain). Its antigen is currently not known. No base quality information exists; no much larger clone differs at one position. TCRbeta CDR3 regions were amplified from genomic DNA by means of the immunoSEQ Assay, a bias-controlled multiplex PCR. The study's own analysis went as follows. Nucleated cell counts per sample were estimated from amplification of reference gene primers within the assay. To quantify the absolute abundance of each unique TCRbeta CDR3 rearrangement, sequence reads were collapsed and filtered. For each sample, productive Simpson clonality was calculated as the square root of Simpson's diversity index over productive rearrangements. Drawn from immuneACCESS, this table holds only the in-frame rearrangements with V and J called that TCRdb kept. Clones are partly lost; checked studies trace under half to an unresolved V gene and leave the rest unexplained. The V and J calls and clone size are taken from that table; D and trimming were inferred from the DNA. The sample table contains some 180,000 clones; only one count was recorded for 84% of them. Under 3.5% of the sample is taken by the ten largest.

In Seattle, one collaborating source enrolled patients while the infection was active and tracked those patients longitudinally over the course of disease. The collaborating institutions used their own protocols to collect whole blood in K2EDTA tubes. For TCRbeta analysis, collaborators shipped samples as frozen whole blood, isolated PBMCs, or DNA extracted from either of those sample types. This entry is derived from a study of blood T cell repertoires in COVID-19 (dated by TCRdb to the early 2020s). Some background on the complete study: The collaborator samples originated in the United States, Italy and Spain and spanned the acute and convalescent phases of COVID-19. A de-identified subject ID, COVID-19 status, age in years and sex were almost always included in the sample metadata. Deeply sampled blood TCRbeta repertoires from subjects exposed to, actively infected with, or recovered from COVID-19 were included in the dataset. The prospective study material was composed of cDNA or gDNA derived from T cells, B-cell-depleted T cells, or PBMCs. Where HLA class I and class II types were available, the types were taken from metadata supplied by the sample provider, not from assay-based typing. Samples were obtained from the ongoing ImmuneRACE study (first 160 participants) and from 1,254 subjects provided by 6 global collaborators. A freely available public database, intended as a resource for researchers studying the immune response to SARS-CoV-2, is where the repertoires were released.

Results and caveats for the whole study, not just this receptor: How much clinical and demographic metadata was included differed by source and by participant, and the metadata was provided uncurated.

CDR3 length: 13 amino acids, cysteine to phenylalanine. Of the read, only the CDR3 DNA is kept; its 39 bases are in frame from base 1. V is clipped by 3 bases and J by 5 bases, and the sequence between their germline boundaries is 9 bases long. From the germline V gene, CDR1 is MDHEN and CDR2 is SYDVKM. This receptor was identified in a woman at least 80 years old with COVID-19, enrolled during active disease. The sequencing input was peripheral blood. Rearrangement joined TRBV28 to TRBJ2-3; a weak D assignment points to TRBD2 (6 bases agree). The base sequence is TGTGCCAGCAGTTTGGCGGGGAGAGATACGCAGTATTTT. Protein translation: CASSLAGRDTQYF.